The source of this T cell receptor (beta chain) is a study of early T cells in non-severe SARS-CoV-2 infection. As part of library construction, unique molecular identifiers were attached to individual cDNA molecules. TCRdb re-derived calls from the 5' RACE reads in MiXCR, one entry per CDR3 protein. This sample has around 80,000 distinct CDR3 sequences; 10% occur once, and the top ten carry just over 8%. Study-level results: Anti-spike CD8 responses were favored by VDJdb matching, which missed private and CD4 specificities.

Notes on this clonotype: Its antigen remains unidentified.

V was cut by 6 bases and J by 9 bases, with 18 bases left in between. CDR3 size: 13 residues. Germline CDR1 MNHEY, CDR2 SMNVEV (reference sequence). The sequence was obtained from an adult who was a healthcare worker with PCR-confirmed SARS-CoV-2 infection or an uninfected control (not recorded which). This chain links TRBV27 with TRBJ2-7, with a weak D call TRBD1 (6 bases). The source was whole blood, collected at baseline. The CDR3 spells CASRAGTQQGQYF. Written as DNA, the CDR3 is TGTGCCAGCAGGGCAGGGACCCAACAGGGGCAGTACTTC.